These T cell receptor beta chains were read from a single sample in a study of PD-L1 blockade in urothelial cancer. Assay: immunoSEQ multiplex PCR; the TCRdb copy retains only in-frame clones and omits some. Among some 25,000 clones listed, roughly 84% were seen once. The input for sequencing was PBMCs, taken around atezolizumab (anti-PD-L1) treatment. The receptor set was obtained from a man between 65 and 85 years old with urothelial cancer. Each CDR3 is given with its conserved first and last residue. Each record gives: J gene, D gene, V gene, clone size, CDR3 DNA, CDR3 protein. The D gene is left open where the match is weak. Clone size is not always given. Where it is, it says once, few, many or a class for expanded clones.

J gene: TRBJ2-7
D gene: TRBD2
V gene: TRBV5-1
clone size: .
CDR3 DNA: TGCGCCAGCAGCCAAGGACTAGCCTCGATCCACGAGCAGTACTTC
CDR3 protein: CASSQGLASIHEQYF

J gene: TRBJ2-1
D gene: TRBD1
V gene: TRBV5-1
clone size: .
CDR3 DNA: TGCGCCAGCAGCTTAAGACAGGGGCGATACAATGAGCAGTTCTTC
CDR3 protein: CASSLRQGRYNEQFF

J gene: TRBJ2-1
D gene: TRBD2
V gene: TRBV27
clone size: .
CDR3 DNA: TGTGCCAGCAGTTTGCGACGGGAGGTAAGAAATGAGCAGTTCTTC
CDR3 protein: CASSLRREVRNEQFF

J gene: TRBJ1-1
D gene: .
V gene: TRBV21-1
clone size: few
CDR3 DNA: TGTGCCAGCATCCGTGGGCACCGGGACAGGAACACTGAAGCTTTCTTT
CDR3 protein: CASIRGHRDRNTEAFF

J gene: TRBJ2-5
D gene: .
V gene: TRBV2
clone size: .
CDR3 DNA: TGTGCCAGCAGCCCGATCGGGGGGCCCCAAGAGACCCAGTACTTC
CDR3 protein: CASSPIGGPQETQYF

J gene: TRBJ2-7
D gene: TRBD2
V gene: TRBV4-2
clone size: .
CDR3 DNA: TGTGCCAGCAGCCCGGGACTAGCGGGAGGAGAGCAGTACTTC
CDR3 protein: CASSPGLAGGEQYF

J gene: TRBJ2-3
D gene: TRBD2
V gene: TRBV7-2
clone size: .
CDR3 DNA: TGTGTCAGCAGCTCGACTAGCGGTCCAGATACGCAGTATTTT
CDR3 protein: CVSSSTSGPDTQYF

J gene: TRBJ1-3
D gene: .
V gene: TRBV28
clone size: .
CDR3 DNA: TGTGCCAGCAGTTTAGCAGGGGACTCTGGAAACACCATATATTTT
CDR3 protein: CASSLAGDSGNTIYF

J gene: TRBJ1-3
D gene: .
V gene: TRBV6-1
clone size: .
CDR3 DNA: TGTGCCAGCAGTGAAATTAGGAGGGGAATCTCTGGAAACACCATATATTTT
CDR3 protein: CASSEIRRGISGNTIYF

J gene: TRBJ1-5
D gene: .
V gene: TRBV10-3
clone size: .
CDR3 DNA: TGTGCCATCAGTGCGGGGGGGGGTTATCAGCCCCAGCATTTT
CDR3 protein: CAISAGGGYQPQHF

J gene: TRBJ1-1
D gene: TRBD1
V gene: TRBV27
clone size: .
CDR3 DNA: TGTGCCAGCAGTCCAATGGGACAGCCGAACACTGAAGCTTTCTTT
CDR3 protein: CASSPMGQPNTEAFF

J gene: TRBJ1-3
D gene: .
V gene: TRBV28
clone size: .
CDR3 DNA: TGTGCCAGCAGTACCCCGGGGAACTCTGGAAACACCATATATTTT
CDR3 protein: CASSTPGNSGNTIYF

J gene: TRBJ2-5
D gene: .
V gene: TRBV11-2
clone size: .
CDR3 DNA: TGTGCCAGCAGCTTGACAGAAGAGACCCAGTACTTC
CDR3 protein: CASSLTEETQYF

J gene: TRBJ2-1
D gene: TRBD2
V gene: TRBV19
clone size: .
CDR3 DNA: TGTGCCAGTAGGACTAGCGGGAGCGTAACCTACAATGAGCAGTTCTTC
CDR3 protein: CASRTSGSVTYNEQFF

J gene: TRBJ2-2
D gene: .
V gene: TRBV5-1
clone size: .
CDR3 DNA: TGCGCCAGCAGCTTGGCAGGCCGGCCGTCCACCGGGGAGCTGTTTTTT
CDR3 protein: CASSLAGRPSTGELFF

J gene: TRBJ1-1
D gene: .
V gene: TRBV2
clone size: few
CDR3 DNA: TGTGCCAGCAGTGGGAGGATTCTGAACACTGAAGCTTTCTTT
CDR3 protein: CASSGRILNTEAFF

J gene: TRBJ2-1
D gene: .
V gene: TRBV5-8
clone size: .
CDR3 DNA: TGTGCCAGCAGCCTGGGATCACTCTCCTACAATGAGCAGTTCTTC
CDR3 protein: CASSLGSLSYNEQFF

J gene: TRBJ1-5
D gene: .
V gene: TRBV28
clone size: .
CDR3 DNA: TGTGCCAGCAGTCCCCCGGACAGAGGTCAGCCCCAGCATTTT
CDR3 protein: CASSPPDRGQPQHF

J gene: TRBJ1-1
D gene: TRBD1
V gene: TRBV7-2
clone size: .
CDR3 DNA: TGTGCCAGCAGCTGGGGGACAGTTTCAACTTTCTTT
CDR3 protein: CASSWGTVSTFF

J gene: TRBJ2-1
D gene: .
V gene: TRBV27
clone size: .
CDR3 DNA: TGTGCCAGCAGTTTATCGGTAGCTAATGAGCAGTTCTTC
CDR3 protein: CASSLSVANEQFF

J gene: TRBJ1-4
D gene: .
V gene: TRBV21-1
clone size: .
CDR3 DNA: TGTGCCAGCAGCAAACGGGGTGCAACTAATGAAAAACTGTTTTTT
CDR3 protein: CASSKRGATNEKLFF

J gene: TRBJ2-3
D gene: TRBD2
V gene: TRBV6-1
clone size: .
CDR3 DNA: TGTGCCAGCAGTGAGATACTAGCGGGAGGGCCTGATACGCAGTATTTT
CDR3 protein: CASSEILAGGPDTQYF

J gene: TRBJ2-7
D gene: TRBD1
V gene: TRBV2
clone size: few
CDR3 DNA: TGTGCCAGCAGTAGTGGGACAGGGGTCGAGCAGTACTTC
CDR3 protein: CASSSGTGVEQYF

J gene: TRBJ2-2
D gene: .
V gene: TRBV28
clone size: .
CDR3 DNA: TGTGCCAGCAGCGGTAAAGGGGACGGGGAGCTGTTTTTT
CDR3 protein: CASSGKGDGELFF

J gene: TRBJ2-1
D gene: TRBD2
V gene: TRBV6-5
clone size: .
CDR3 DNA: TGTGCCAGCAACCAAGCGGGAGGGTCCTACAATGAGCAGTTCTTC
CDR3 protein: CASNQAGGSYNEQFF

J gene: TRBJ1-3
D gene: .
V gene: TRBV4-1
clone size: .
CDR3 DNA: TGCGCCAGCAGCCTACTTTGGACGGGGAGCTCTGGAAACACCATATATTTT
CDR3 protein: CASSLLWTGSSGNTIYF

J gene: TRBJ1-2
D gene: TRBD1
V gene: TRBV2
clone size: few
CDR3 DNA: TGTGCCAGAGCAGGGGGCGCGGGCTATGGCTACACCTTC
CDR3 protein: CARAGGAGYGYTF

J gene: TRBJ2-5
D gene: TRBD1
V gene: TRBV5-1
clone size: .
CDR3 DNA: TGCGCCAGCAGCCCTTCCCCAACAGGGGGCCAAGAGACCCAGTACTTC
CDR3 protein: CASSPSPTGGQETQYF

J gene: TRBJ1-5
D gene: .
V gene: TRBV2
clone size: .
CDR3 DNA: TGTGCCAGCAGTGACGCAGGGTGGGATCAGCCCCAGCATTTT
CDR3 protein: CASSDAGWDQPQHF

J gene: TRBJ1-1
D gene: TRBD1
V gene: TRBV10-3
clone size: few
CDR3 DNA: TGTGCCATCAGTGATGGGACAGGGCGAGGGGGGATCACTGAAGCTTTCTTT
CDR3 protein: CAISDGTGRGGITEAFF

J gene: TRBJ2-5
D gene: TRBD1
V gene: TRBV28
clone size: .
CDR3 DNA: TGTGCCAGCAGTTCAAACAGGGGGTTGGAGACCCAGTACTTC
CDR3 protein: CASSSNRGLETQYF

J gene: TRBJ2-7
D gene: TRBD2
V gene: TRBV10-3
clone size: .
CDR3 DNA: TGTGCCATCAGTGAACTCGGGACTAGCGGGACCCCCTACGAGCAGTACTTC
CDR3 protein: CAISELGTSGTPYEQYF

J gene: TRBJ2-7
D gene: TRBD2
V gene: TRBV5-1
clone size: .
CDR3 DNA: TGCGCCAGCAGTTACCAAAGCGGGATCTGGGACTACGAGCAGTACTTC
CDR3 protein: CASSYQSGIWDYEQYF

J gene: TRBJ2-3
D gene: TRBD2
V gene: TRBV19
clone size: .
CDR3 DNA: TGTGCCAGTAGTGCGGACCCGAGGGCTAGCGGGGGTACAGATACGCAGTATTTT
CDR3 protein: CASSADPRASGGTDTQYF

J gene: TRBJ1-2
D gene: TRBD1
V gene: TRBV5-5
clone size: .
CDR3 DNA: TGTGCCAGCAGCAAGGACAGGGGCTATGGCTACACCTTC
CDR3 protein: CASSKDRGYGYTF

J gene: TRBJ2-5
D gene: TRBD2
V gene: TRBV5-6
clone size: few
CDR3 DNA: TGTGCCAGCAGCTTGATGGGACTAACACAACAAGAGACCCAGTACTTC
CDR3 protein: CASSLMGLTQQETQYF

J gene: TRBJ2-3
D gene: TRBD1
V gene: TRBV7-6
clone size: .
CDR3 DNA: TGTGCCAGCAGCTTAGGCGGACAGGGGGGGAGCACAGATACGCAGTATTTT
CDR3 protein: CASSLGGQGGSTDTQYF

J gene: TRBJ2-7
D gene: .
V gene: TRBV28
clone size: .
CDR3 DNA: TGTGCCAGCAGTTATCACAGGGACGAGCAGTACTTC
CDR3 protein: CASSYHRDEQYF

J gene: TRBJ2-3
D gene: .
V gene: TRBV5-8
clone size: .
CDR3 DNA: TGTGCCAGCAGCTTGTCATCCCAGGGTTCGGGCACAGATACGCAGTATTTT
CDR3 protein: CASSLSSQGSGTDTQYF

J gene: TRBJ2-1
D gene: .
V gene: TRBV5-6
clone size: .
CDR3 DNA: TGTGCCAGCAGCTTGGATCCCGGCAGGCTCTCCTACAATGAGCAGTTCTTC
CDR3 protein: CASSLDPGRLSYNEQFF

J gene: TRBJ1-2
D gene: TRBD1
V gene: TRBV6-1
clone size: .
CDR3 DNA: TGTGCCAGCAGTGTCTCAGACAGGGGCGGCTATGGCTACACCTTC
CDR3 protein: CASSVSDRGGYGYTF

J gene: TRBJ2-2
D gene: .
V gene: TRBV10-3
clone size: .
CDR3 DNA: TGTGCCATCAGTGAGCAAACGAACACCGGGGAGCTGTTTTTT
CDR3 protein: CAISEQTNTGELFF

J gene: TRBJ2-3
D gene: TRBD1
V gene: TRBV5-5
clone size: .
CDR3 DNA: TGTGCCAGCAGGAGACAGGGGGCAAGCACAGATACGCAGTATTTT
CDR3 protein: CASRRQGASTDTQYF

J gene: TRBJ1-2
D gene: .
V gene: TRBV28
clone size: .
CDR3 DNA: TGTGCCAGCAGTTTTCTCGGAGGGGCCAGCTATGGCTACACCTTC
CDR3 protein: CASSFLGGASYGYTF

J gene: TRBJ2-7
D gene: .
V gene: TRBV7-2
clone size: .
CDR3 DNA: TGTGCCAGCAGCTCGTCCCATGGGAACCCCGGGGTCTTC
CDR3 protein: CASSSSHGNPGVF

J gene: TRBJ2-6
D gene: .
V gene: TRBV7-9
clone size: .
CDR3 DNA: TGTGCCAGCAGCTTGAAGAGGAGCAGGGCTGGGGCCAACGTCCTGACTTTC
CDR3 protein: CASSLKRSRAGANVLTF

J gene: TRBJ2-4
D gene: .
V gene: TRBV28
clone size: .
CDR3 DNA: TGTGCCAGCAGTTTATTGGGGGGTCCACTTCTACTAGCCAAAAACATTCAGTACTTC
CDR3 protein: CASSLLGGPLLLAKNIQYF

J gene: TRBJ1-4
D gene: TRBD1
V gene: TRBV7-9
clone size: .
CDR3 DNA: TGTGCCATTGACAGGGCTGAAAAACTGTTTTTT
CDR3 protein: CAIDRAEKLFF

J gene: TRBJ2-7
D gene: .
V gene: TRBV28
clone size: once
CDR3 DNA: TGTGCCAGCAGGGGGTGGGGGGAGTCCTACGAGCAGTACTTC
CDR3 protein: CASRGWGESYEQYF

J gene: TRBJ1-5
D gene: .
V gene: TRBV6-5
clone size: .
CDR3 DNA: TGTGCCAGCAGTCCACAGGGTGGGGGTCAGCCCCAGCATTTT
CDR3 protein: CASSPQGGGQPQHF

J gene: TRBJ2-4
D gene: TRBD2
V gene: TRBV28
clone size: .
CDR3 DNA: TGTGCCAGCAGTCCACCGCGGGGGGATGGGGACATTCAGTACTTC
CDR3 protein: CASSPPRGDGDIQYF

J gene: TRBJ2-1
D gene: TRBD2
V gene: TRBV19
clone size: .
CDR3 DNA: TGTGCCAGTAGTATAACACTAGCGGGCCTCAATGAGCAGTTCTTC
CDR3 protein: CASSITLAGLNEQFF

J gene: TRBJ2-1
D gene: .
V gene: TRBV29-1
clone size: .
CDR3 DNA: TGCAGCGCCGTGGGCCCCAATGAGCAGTTCTTC
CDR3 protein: CSAVGPNEQFF